The 17 T cell receptor beta chains reported below all come from one sample, sequenced in a study of read filtering for tumor transcriptome and immune sequencing. Molecular barcoded adaptors covering alpha/delta and beta/gamma chains were used on 400 to 450 ng RNA. TCRdb reanalysed the reads using MiXCR and keeps one entry per CDR3 protein. The sample lists about 27,000 distinct CDR3 sequences; approximately 14% were seen once. The sequencing sample was made of a population of CD138-negative cells sorted from bone marrow. The receptors were sampled from a donor at least 40 years old with multiple myeloma.

In this sample, this clonotype turned up once. This may stem from a read error, because a much larger clone lies one nucleotide away. The genes are TRBV6-5 and TRBJ2-1; D not certain. The CDR3 has 14 residues. Germline loops: CDR1 MNHEY, CDR2 SVGAGI. CDR3 amino acids: CASSYSGSYNERFF. The CDR3 nucleotides are TGTGCCAGCAGTTACTCTGGCAGTTACAATGAGCGGTTCTTC.

A few counts support this clonotype. The chain recombines TRBV7-9 with TRBJ2-3; D unclear. Germline V gene lookup returns CDR1 SEHNR and CDR2 FQNEAQ (reference sequence). This CDR3 is 14 amino acids long. V lost 1 base to trimming and J lost 6 bases, with 11 bases between them. The chain's CDR3 is CASSLVGGSDTQYF. The CDR3 DNA reads TGTGCCAGCAGCTTAGTGGGTGGCTCGGATACGCAGTATTTT. Full variable domain (remainder filled in from reference TRBV7-9 and TRBJ2-3): DTGVSQNPRHKITKRGQNVTFRCDPISEHNRLYWYRQTLGQGPEFLTYFQNEAQLEKSRLLSDRFSAERPKGSFSTLEIQRTEQGDSAMYLCASSLVGGSDTQYFGPGTRLTVL.

This clonotype occurred many times. The chain employs TRBV30 and TRBJ2-1; possible D gene TRBD1, 6 bases. Germline V gene sequence: CDR1 GTSNPN, CDR2 SVGIG (reference sequence). V lost 2 bases and J 9 bases, leaving 11 bases between the germline ends. The CDR3 has 12 amino acids. The CDR3 sequence is CAWSPQGVEQFF. The CDR3 bases are TGTGCCTGGAGTCCACAGGGTGTTGAGCAGTTCTTC.

This clonotype was counted ten times or more. The chain recombines TRBV20-1 with TRBJ1-5; no clear D gene. This CDR3 contains 15 residues. CDR1 is DFQATT, CDR2 SNEGSKA, per germline (reference sequence). V lost 4 bases and J lost 2, with 15 bases in between. The CDR3 spells CSATPWGDGNQPQHF. CDR3 nucleotides: TGCAGTGCTACCCCGTGGGGAGACGGCAATCAGCCCCAGCATTTT.

J is TRBJ2-7 and V is TRBV29-1, with 8 bases matching TRBD2. Germline V gene sequence: CDR1 SQVTM, CDR2 ANQGSEA. Germline trimming cut 6 bases from V and 4 bases from J; bases unmatched to any gene: 14. The CDR3 contains 15 residues. This CDR3 reads CSVASSAGVRYEQYF. Here the CDR3 DNA reads TGCAGCGTCGCCAGCTCAGCGGGAGTGAGGTACGAGCAGTACTTC.

The table lists this clonotype with many counts. The J gene is TRBJ2-3, the V gene TRBV28, with D perhaps matching TRBD1 (7 bases). V was shortened by 4 bases and J by 2 bases, with 19 bases between the two germline ends. The CDR3 is made up of 17 amino acids. Germline V gene data show CDR1 as MDHEN and CDR2 as SYDVKM. The DNA of the CDR3 is TGTGCCAGCAGTTACCCCAGGGGGGCGCGGGACACAGATACGCAGTATTTT. Translating gives CASSYPRGARDTDTQYF.

This clonotype has more than one count but fewer than ten. A single base separates this from a much larger clone, so it may be a read error. J is TRBJ2-7 and V is TRBV6-6, with 7 bases lining up with TRBD2. J lost 2 bases, V lost 6 bases, and 7 bases had no gene match. The CDR3 runs 14 residues. Per germline, CDR1 MNHNY and CDR2 SVGAGI (reference sequence). Here the CDR3 DNA reads TGTGCCAGCAGACCTGGCGGGAGCGCCTACGAGCAGTACTTC. Translation: CASRPGGSAYEQYF.

This clonotype appeared a few times. A read error may be the cause here, since a much bigger clone is one base away. V is TRBV19 and J is TRBJ2-1; 11 nucleotides agree with TRBD2. CDR1 is LNHDA and CDR2 is SQIVND in the germline V gene (reference sequence). J gave up 12 bases and V 5 bases, and 6 bases lay outside the gene matches. The CDR3 is made up of 13 amino acids. The CDR3 DNA reads TGTGCCAGTAGTCAACTAGCGGGAGAGGGGCAGTTCTTC. It yields the protein CASSQLAGEGQFF. Combining the CDR3 with reference TRBV19 and TRBJ2-1 gives the whole variable domain DGGITQSPKYLFRKEGQNVTLSCEQNLNHDAMYWYRQDPGQGLRLIYYSQIVNDFQKGDIAEGYSVSREKKESFPLTVTSAQKNPTAFYLCASSQLAGEGQFFGPGTRLTVL.

This chain links TRBV10-3 with TRBJ2-2; 11 nucleotides match TRBD1. The CDR3 totals 16 residues. Germline V gene sequence: CDR1 ENHRY, CDR2 SYGVKD. Germline trimming cut 6 bases from V and 2 bases from J; bases unmatched to any gene: 5. The CDR3 region has the DNA TGTGCCATCAGCGACGGGACAGGGGGTAACACCGGGGAGCTGTTTTTT. As protein: CAISDGTGGNTGELFF.

This clonotype is labeled medium-sized (0.01 to 0.1%). The chain recombines TRBV28 with TRBJ2-5; 7 bases agree with TRBD1. CDR1 and CDR2 from the germline V gene are MDHEN and SYDVKM. The CDR3 loop spans 14 amino acids. The V and J ends lost 4 bases and 1 base, in that order; junction bases with no gene match: 3. This CDR3 reads CASSYGDSQETQYF. The CDR3 DNA reads as TGTGCCAGCAGTTACGGGGACAGCCAAGAGACCCAGTACTTC.

This clonotype has more than one count but fewer than ten. A single base separates this from a much larger clone, so it may be a read error. The genes are TRBV6-2 or TRBV6-3 and TRBJ2-7, with 7 nucleotides matching TRBD1. The CDR3 spans 14 residues. The V and J ends lost 8 bases and 0 bases, in that order; junction bases with no gene match: 7. Germline V gene data show CDR1 as MNHEY and CDR2 as SVGEGT. The CDR3 DNA sequence: TGTGCCAGCGGACCGACAGGGACCTCCTACGAGCAGTACTTC. This sequence encodes CASGPTGTSYEQYF.

V usage is TRBV27 and J usage is TRBJ2-3; no firm D call. The CDR3 runs 16 residues. V lost 3 bases to trimming and J lost 4 bases, with 17 bases between them. Germline-derived CDR1 and CDR2 are MNHEY and SMNVEV (reference sequence). CDR3 in DNA: TGTGCCAGCAGTTTCCAAGCCCCACCCGGCGCAGATACGCAGTATTTT. Translation gives CASSFQAPPGADTQYF.

This clonotype was seen repeatedly, ten times or more. The chain combines TRBV7-6 with TRBJ2-1, with 9 bases aligning to TRBD2. This CDR3 has 14 residues. V was pared by 5 bases and J by 8 bases, with 7 bases of the junction left unmatched. Germline CDR1 and CDR2: SGHVS and FNYEAQ. The CDR3 sequence is CASSLGLASDEQFF. The CDR3 nucleotides read TGTGCCAGCAGCCTAGGACTAGCGAGTGATGAGCAGTTCTTC.

This clonotype has ten or more counts. This rearrangement joins TRBV11-2 to TRBJ1-1; TRBD1 might be the D (5 bases). CDR3 size: 16 residues. Germline CDR1 is SGHAT and CDR2 is FQNNGV. Trimming pared 5 bases from V and 0 bases from J, leaving 16 bases between. In DNA form, the CDR3 reads TGTGCCAGCAGCCACTCGGGGCAGTATATGAACACTGAAGCTTTCTTT. It translates to CASSHSGQYMNTEAFF.

The table lists this clonotype with many counts. This sequence joins TRBV16 and TRBJ2-7, with 7 nucleotides matching TRBD1. Trimming took 4 bases from V and 2 from J; bases not matched to a gene: 8. The CDR3 spans 15 residues. Per germline, CDR1 KGHSY and CDR2 FQNENV. Here the CDR3 DNA reads TGTGCCAGCAGCCCATTTGGGACAGACCCCTACGAGCAGTACTTC. This gives the protein CASSPFGTDPYEQYF.

This clonotype was seen ten or more times. The chain recombines TRBV5-1 with TRBJ2-5; a possible D gene is TRBD1 (6 bases). Germline CDR1 SGHRS, CDR2 YFSETQ. V lost 2 bases, J lost 2 bases, and 16 bases lay in between. The CDR3 spans 16 residues. In nucleotides, the CDR3 is TGCGCCAGCAGCTTAACAGGGCGTAACCGACAAGAGACCCAGTACTTC. This gives the protein CASSLTGRNRQETQYF.

This clonotype was found many times. The J gene is TRBJ2-5, the V gene TRBV29-1; no clear D. The length of the CDR3 is 12 residues. Between the trimmed V and J ends, which lost 3 bases and 2 bases, there was a span of 7 bases. The V gene's germline CDR1 is SQVTM and CDR2 ANQGSEA. This CDR3 reads CSVDAFQETQYF. The DNA for the CDR3 is TGCAGCGTTGATGCCTTTCAAGAGACCCAGTACTTC. The full variable domain, its missing parts supplied by reference TRBV29-1 and TRBJ2-5, is SAVISQKPSRDICQRGTSLTIQCQVDSQVTMMFWYRQQPGQSLTLIATANQGSEATYESGFVIDKFPISRPNLTFSTLTVSNMSPEDSSIYLCSVDAFQETQYFGPGTRLLVL.